This entry lists 22 T cell receptor beta chains sequenced from one sample in a study of Ad26.COV2.S vaccination and SARS-CoV-2 variants. Treatment of the sample: roughly 18 received Ad26.COV2.S at low or high dose, single or two shots; 5 received placebo; per-sample allocation not given. Vaccine and placebo recipients were sampled on day 63 after the first injection. This table comes from immunoSEQ multiplex PCR, and its TCRdb copy is limited to in-frame clones, with some not included. The data contain around 450,000 clones, around 90% of them singletons. The source material was peripheral blood, sampled in a trial of Ad26.COV2.S vaccine versus placebo. The origin of the receptors is a person aged 18-60 years who received the Ad26.COV2.S COVID-19 vaccine or a placebo.

This clone was seen once. The chain employs TRBV10-3 and TRBJ1-1; no definite D call. Trimming shortened V by 8 bases and J by 1 base, and 8 bases separated the two germline ends. CDR1 ENHRY and CDR2 SYGVKD come from the germline V gene. The CDR3 has 12 residues. The CDR3 loop reads CAIGRENTEAFF. CDR3 DNA: TGTGCCATCGGGCGGGAGAACACTGAAGCTTTCTTT.

The chain combines TRBV15 with TRBJ2-1; TRBD2 matches at 7 bases. Per germline, CDR1 LNHNV and CDR2 YYDKDF (reference sequence). The ends lost 0 bases at V and 2 bases at J; junction bases unmatched: 4. This CDR3 has 16 amino acids. The CDR3 reads CATSRDLAAPYNEQFF. CDR3 DNA sequence: TGTGCCACCAGCAGAGATCTAGCGGCCCCCTACAATGAGCAGTTCTTC.

This clone was counted a single time. In DNA form, the CDR3 reads TGTGCCAGCAGCTTGACGGCCCCGAGGGAGGAGCAGTACTTC. Protein product: CASSLTAPREEQYF. The chain has TRBV5-6 and TRBJ2-7, with D possibly TRBD2 on 5 matching bases. Germline V gene data show CDR1 as SGHDT and CDR2 as YYEEEE. Trimming removed 1 base at V and 7 bases at J, with 15 bases between. This CDR3 contains 14 residues. Full variable domain (rest looked up from reference TRBV5-6 and TRBJ2-7): DAGVTQSPTHLIKTRGQQVTLRCSPKSGHDTVSWYQQALGQGPQFIFQYYEEEERQRGNFPDRFSGHQFPNYSSELNVNALLLGDSALYLCASSLTAPREEQYFGPGTRLTVT.

V is TRBV5-1 and J is TRBJ2-3; no clear D. Germline CDR1 and CDR2: SGHRS and YFSETQ. Trimming cost V 4 bases and J 6 bases, with 12 bases left between them. The CDR3 has 13 amino acids. Here the CDR3 DNA reads TGCGCCAGCAGCCTGCTAGTATCTGATACGCAGTATTTT. Residues: CASSLLVSDTQYF.

The V call is TRBV28, the J call TRBJ1-6; D gene ambiguous. The CDR3 covers 14 residues. Trimming took off 3 bases at V and 7 bases at J, with 10 bases between the two ends. Germline CDR1 and CDR2: MDHEN and SYDVKM. CDR3 DNA: TGTGCCAGCAGTTTTAATTCAGTGAATTCACCCCTCCACTTT. Translated, it gives CASSFNSVNSPLHF. Drawing the rest from reference TRBV28 and TRBJ1-6, the complete variable domain is DVKVTQSSRYLVKRTGEKVFLECVQDMDHENMFWYRQDPGLGLRLIYFSYDVKMKEKGDIPEGYSVSREKKERFSLILESASTNQTSMYLCASSFNSVNSPLHFGNGTRLTVT.

V usage is TRBV6-6 and J usage is TRBJ2-3, with TRBD1 matching over 7 bases. J lost 1 base, V lost 5 bases, and 9 bases had no gene match. This CDR3 has 16 amino acids. Germline loops: CDR1 MNHNY, CDR2 SVGAGI (reference sequence). The chain's CDR3 is CASSPRQGDGTDTQYF. CDR3 sequence (DNA): TGTGCCAGCAGTCCCCGACAGGGCGATGGCACAGATACGCAGTATTTT.

V gene TRBV21-1 combines with J gene TRBJ1-1. TRBV21-1 is described as a pseudogene. The CDR3 contains 11 residues. In nucleotides, the CDR3 is TGTGCCAGCAGCTCTGACACTGAAGCTTTCTTT. As protein: CASSSDTEAFF.

V usage is TRBV20-1 and J usage is TRBJ1-2, with no clear D. The germline V gene has CDR1 DFQATT and CDR2 SNEGSKA (reference sequence). V lost 6 bases and J lost 7, with 6 bases in between. The CDR3 contains 9 residues. The chain's CDR3 is CSAPPGYTF. CDR3 coding DNA: TGCAGTGCCCCCCCTGGCTACACCTTC.

V and J are TRBV24-1 and TRBJ1-5, with 11 bases matching TRBD1. V was pared by 4 bases and J by 6 bases, with 10 bases of the junction left unmatched. The CDR3 covers 17 residues. Germline CDR1 KGHDR, CDR2 SFDVKD. As DNA, the CDR3 is TGTGCCACCAGTGACTCTATGGACAGGGGGCGAAGTCAGCCCCAGCATTTT. Translating gives CATSDSMDRGRSQPQHF.

J is TRBJ2-4 and V is TRBV7-2; 7 bases are shared with TRBD2. In germline, CDR1 is SGHTA, CDR2 FQGNSA. The CDR3 loop spans 17 amino acids. Losses at the gene ends were 0 bases for V and 4 bases for J; bases not matched to a gene: 9. The CDR3 sequence: CASSLARGGRVKNIQYF. The CDR3 nucleotides are TGTGCCAGCAGCTTAGCGAGGGGAGGGAGGGTGAAAAACATTCAGTACTTC.

This clone was seen only once. The genes are TRBV18 and TRBJ1-1; D perhaps matches TRBD1 (6 bases). The CDR3 covers 14 residues. Germline assignment: CDR1 KGHSH and CDR2 LQKENI. V lost 6 bases to trimming and J lost 2 bases, with 13 bases between them. CDR3 amino acids: CASSRTEINTEAFF. Written as DNA, the CDR3 is TGTGCCAGCTCCAGGACAGAGATTAACACTGAAGCTTTCTTT.

V and J are TRBV6-5 and TRBJ2-7, with TRBD2 identical over 10 bases. Germline lookup yields CDR1 MNHEY and CDR2 SVGAGI. J gave up 5 bases and V 9 bases, and 10 bases lay outside the gene matches. There are 14 residues in the CDR3. In DNA, the CDR3 is TGTGCCAGTACCCCTAGCGGGAGAGGACACGAGCAGTACTTC. Residues: CASTPSGRGHEQYF.

Points on this clone: A read error may produce the germline difference seen at one junction end. This chain joins TRBV7-7 and TRBJ2-2, with a possible D match to TRBD1 (5 bases). The CDR3 consists of 15 residues. CDR1 is SSHAT and CDR2 is FNYEAQ in the germline V gene (reference sequence). The CDR3, as DNA: TGTGCTAGCAGCTTAGGCAGGGCGAACACCGGGGAGCTGTTTTTT. Protein sequence: CASSLGRANTGELFF.

This chain uses TRBV27 with TRBJ2-5; tentatively, D is TRBD2 (6 bases). Germline values: CDR1 MNHEY, CDR2 SMNVEV (reference sequence). There are 13 residues in the CDR3. The germline V and J ends were trimmed by 8 bases and 2 bases, with 12 bases remaining between them. Here the CDR3 reads CASGLGGQETQYF. Written as DNA, the CDR3 is TGTGCCAGCGGATTGGGGGGTCAAGAGACCCAGTACTTC.

The chain combines TRBV5-1 with TRBJ1-2; TRBD1 aligns across 10 bases. The V gene end was trimmed by 5 bases and the J gene end by 5 bases; junction bases not matched to a gene: 6. This CDR3 is built from 14 residues. Germline lookup yields CDR1 SGHRS and CDR2 YFSETQ. The CDR3 loop reads CASRNDRGPYGYTF. CDR3 nucleotide sequence: TGCGCCAGCAGGAATGACAGGGGGCCATATGGCTACACCTTC.

The V call is TRBV15, the J call TRBJ2-5; D is unclear. CDR1 and CDR2 (germline): LNHNV, YYDKDF (reference sequence). This CDR3 contains 14 residues. V was pared by 4 bases and J by 0 bases, with 9 bases between. The DNA for the CDR3 is TGTGCCACCAGCAAGTCCAAGTACCAAGAGACCCAGTACTTC. Translated: CATSKSKYQETQYF.

As DNA, the CDR3 is TGTGCCAGCACTGCCGGGACGGAGAACACTGAAGCTTTCTTT. Encoded protein: CASTAGTENTEAFF. This chain joins TRBV6-6 and TRBJ1-1; D perhaps matches TRBD1 (5 bases). Per germline, CDR1 MNHNY and CDR2 SVGAGI (reference sequence). The V end was cut by 7 bases, the J end by 1 base, with 13 bases between. This CDR3 is built from 14 residues.

The genes are TRBV10-1 and TRBJ1-1; no definite D call. This CDR3 is built from 16 residues. Germline loops: CDR1 WNHNN, CDR2 SYGVQD (reference sequence). The germline V and J ends were trimmed by 0 bases and 3 bases, with 14 bases remaining between them. The CDR3 region is CASSESIGSTHTEAFF. The CDR3 region has the DNA TGCGCCAGCAGTGAGTCGATAGGCAGCACTCACACTGAAGCTTTCTTT.

The chain uses TRBV21-1 and TRBJ2-7; the D segment call TRBD2 is taken from the table without a DNA check. TRBV21-1 constitutes a pseudogene. The CDR3 spans 15 residues. In DNA, the CDR3 is TGTGCCAGCAGCAAGGCCCGGGGGGACTCCTACGAGCAGTACTTC. Translation: CASSKARGDSYEQYF.

The chain combines TRBV6-1 with TRBJ2-3; 8 bases map to TRBD1. This CDR3 has 19 residues. After removal of 4 bases from V and 6 bases from J, the junction contained 21 bases not matched to a gene. Germline V CDR1 and CDR2: MNHNS, SASEGT. The CDR3 nucleotides read TGTGCCAGCAGTGGAGGACAGGGAGGTTCTCCTGTTTTCGGGGATACGCAGTATTTT. This gives the protein CASSGGQGGSPVFGDTQYF.

There are a few counts of this clone. The chain links TRBV7-9 to TRBJ2-2; either TRBD1 or TRBD2 may supply D (6 bases each). Trimming pared 5 bases from V and 6 bases from J, leaving 13 bases between. The CDR3 runs to 14 residues. Germline V gene lookup returns CDR1 SEHNR and CDR2 FQNEAQ (reference sequence). For the CDR3, the DNA is TGTGCCAGCAGCCAAGGGGGGCTGGCCGGGGAGCTGTTTTTT. Translation gives CASSQGGLAGELFF.

The chain joins TRBV28 to TRBJ2-5, with D maybe TRBD2 (6 bases). The CDR3 length is 21 residues. Trimming took 4 bases from V and 5 from J, leaving 35 bases between them. CDR1 MDHEN and CDR2 SYDVKM come from the germline V gene. In DNA form, the CDR3 reads TGTGCCAGCAGTTCCCCCCGGTTGGGGTCGGGTCACGGGAGCTTGTGGGAGACCCAGTACTTC. It encodes CASSSPRLGSGHGSLWETQYF.